The subject of this entry is one T cell receptor beta chain. These data come from a study of control samples from healthy donors and cancer patients. TCRdb's copy holds only in-frame clones and misses some; the assay was immunoSEQ multiplex PCR. This sample has about 85,000 clones, with about 89% found just once. The sequenced sample was blood. This clonotype originated in a woman in her sixties or seventies in good health.

The CDR3, as DNA: TGTGCCAGCAGCGGCTATGAGGGTAGGGGCACTGAAGCTTTCTTT. Its protein is CASSGYEGRGTEAFF. The chain carries TRBV7-9 and TRBJ1-1, with D perhaps matching TRBD1 (5 bases). The V gene's germline CDR1 is SEHNR and CDR2 FQNEAQ (reference sequence). Trimming took off 5 bases at V and 4 bases at J, with 17 bases between the two ends. The CDR3 covers 15 residues.